This T cell receptor beta chain was sequenced for a study of blood T cell repertoires in COVID-19. Overall study context: The study drew acute and convalescent COVID-19 samples from the United States, Italy and Spain. From T cells, B-cell-depleted T cells, or PBMCs came the material, which was cDNA or gDNA.

In the authors' workflow: Nucleated cell number was recorded as an estimate derived from reference gene primer amplification. The assay was immunoSEQ multiplex PCR, and TCRdb's table has in-frame clones only and misses some. That table is the source of V, J and clone size, and D and trimming were worked out from the DNA. The sample lists under 300,000 clones, 87% seen once, with about 6% in the top ten. This clone appeared once. Germline values: CDR1 LNHNV, CDR2 YYDKDF (reference sequence). The CDR3 runs 12 residues. Trimming at V came to 0 bases and at J to 11 bases, leaving 1 base not matched to a gene. Clinical histories supplied by participants themselves formed the basis of cohort assignment.

The receptor was isolated from a woman in her twenties or thirties with acute COVID-19. Sequencing was performed on PBMCs or T cells enriched from blood (not recorded which). The chain combines TRBV15 with TRBJ1-5; 7 bases are shared with TRBD1. The CDR3 nucleotides are TGTGCCACCAGCAGAGACGACAGGGCCCAGCATTTT. The encoded protein is CATSRDDRAQHF.